These 5 T cell receptor beta chains came from one sample sequenced in a study of response to subunit inactivated influenza vaccine. TCRdb redid the calling of the RT-PCR reads with MiXCR, one entry per CDR3 protein. The repertoire holds around 530,000 distinct CDR3 sequences, approximately 16% seen once, with 3% to 3.5% in the top ten. The sequences come from CD4+ T cells sorted from PBMCs, collected less than 30 months after vaccination. These receptors were obtained from a man between 50 and 75 years old who received an inactivated influenza vaccine.

The V gene is TRBV15, the J gene TRBJ2-2; D is perhaps TRBD1 (6 bases). Germline CDR1 is LNHNV and CDR2 is YYDKDF (reference sequence). This CDR3 comprises 16 residues. The germline V and J ends were trimmed by 2 bases and 6 bases, with 16 bases remaining between them. The CDR3 spells CATSRLLSTGPGELFF. CDR3 bases: TGTGCCACCAGCAGACTCCTAAGTACAGGGCCCGGGGAGCTGTTTTTT.

This clonotype was seen ten or more times. The V gene is TRBV24-1, the J gene TRBJ1-2; the D gene is possibly TRBD1 (5 bases). V was cut by 4 bases and J by 6 bases, with 8 bases left in between. Germline V gives CDR1 KGHDR, CDR2 SFDVKD. The CDR3 sequence is 12 residues long. The CDR3 DNA sequence: TGTGCCACCAGTGAGCGGGACCATGGCTACACCTTC. Amino acids: CATSERDHGYTF.

The rearrangement uses TRBV24-1 and TRBJ2-5; tentative D call: TRBD2 (6 bases). The CDR3 covers 14 residues. Germline CDR1 KGHDR, CDR2 SFDVKD. V lost 3 bases and J 5 bases, leaving 12 bases between the germline ends. The CDR3 is CATSDPGGPETQYF. For the CDR3, the DNA is TGTGCCACCAGTGATCCCGGGGGTCCGGAGACCCAGTACTTC.

This clonotype was observed once. The chain combines TRBV7-3 with TRBJ1-1, with 7 nucleotides matching TRBD1. The germline V gene encodes CDR1 SGHTA and CDR2 FQGTGA. CDR3 length equals 15 residues. With V trimmed by 5 bases and J by 6 bases, 12 bases remained unmatched. CDR3 in amino acids: CASSLAGTARAEAFF. The CDR3 DNA sequence: TGTGCCAGCAGCCTAGCCGGGACAGCTAGAGCTGAAGCTTTCTTT. The whole variable domain, remainder taken from reference TRBV7-3 and TRBJ1-1, is GAGVSQTPSNKVTEKGKYVELRCDPISGHTALYWYRQSLGQGPEFLIYFQGTGAADDSGLPNDRFFAVRPEGSVSTLKIQRTERGDSAVYLCASSLAGTARAEAFFGQGTRLTVV.

V and J are TRBV20-1 and TRBJ2-7; TRBD2 agrees at 14 bases. Trimming took 6 bases from V and 3 from J; bases not matched to a gene: 7. Germline lookup yields CDR1 DFQATT and CDR2 SNEGSKA (reference sequence). CDR3 length equals 15 residues. The CDR3 coding sequence is TGCAGTGCCCCATCGGGGACTAGCGGGAGCTACGAGCAGTACTTC. The encoded protein is CSAPSGTSGSYEQYF.